Listed below are T cell receptor beta chains from one sample, sequenced in a study of T cell repertoires in cytomegalovirus infection. TCRdb independently ran MiXCR on the reads; one entry per CDR3 protein. The sample holds around 530,000 distinct CDR3 sequences, about 17% seen once. Input material: CD8+ T cells from PBMCs. The receptors derive from a human donor in good health (CMV status not recorded). Some clones in this sample may be carry-over from other donors' samples. The CDR3 runs from the conserved cysteine through the conserved F or W. D genes are given only for firm matches. A row's size may be missing; if present it is once, few, many or a size class.

TRBJ2-1 many TRBV7-9 TRBD2 CASSTFSGGPENEQFF TGTGCCAGCAGCACCTTTAGCGGGGGGCCGGAAAATGAGCAGTTCTTC
TRBJ1-1 few TRBV29-1 TRBD1 CSVGQTGFAEAFF TGCAGCGTGGGACAGACAGGATTTGCTGAAGCTTTCTTT
TRBJ1-5 NA TRBV11-2 TRBD1 CASSPGTGGQMVGQPQHF TGTGCCAGCAGCCCCGGGACAGGGGGCCAAATGGTGGGCCAGCCCCAGCATTTT
TRBJ1-1 once TRBV29-1 TRBD1 CSVEGRTGSNTEAFF TGCAGCGTTGAAGGTAGGACAGGGTCGAACACTGAAGCTTTCTTT
TRBJ1-1 many TRBV27 NA CASSFGQTNTEAFF TGTGCCAGCAGTTTCGGACAGACGAACACTGAAGCTTTCTTT
TRBJ2-1 many TRBV6-1 TRBD1 CASSKTGGFANEQFF TGTGCCAGCAGCAAGACAGGGGGCTTTGCCAATGAGCAGTTCTTC
TRBJ1-2 NA TRBV27 NA CEARYQQGANYGYTF TGCGAGGCCAGGTACCAGCAAGGGGCTAACTATGGCTACACCTTC
TRBJ2-1 many TRBV14 NA CASSPSGTTNNEQFF TGTGCCAGCAGCCCATCCGGGACCACCAATAATGAGCAGTTCTTC
TRBJ2-2 NA TRBV2 NA CASSEATRNTGELFF TGTGCCAGCAGTGAAGCGACACGGAACACCGGGGAGCTGTTTTTT
TRBJ2-1 many TRBV7-9 TRBD1 CASPPSSRDSNEQFF TGTGCCAGCCCTCCCTCATCCCGGGACAGCAATGAGCAGTTCTTC
TRBJ1-1 few TRBV7-9 NA CASSLVGGGADEAFF TGTGCCAGCAGCTTAGTTGGGGGGGGGGCCGATGAAGCTTTCTTT
TRBJ1-5 many TRBV6-1 NA CASSERTDSNQPQHF TGTGCCAGCAGTGAGCGGACGGATAGCAATCAGCCCCAGCATTTT
TRBJ1-5 few TRBV4-2 NA CASSQVNQPQHF TGTGCCAGCAGCCAAGTGAATCAGCCCCAGCATTTT
TRBJ1-1 NA TRBV5-1 TRBD1 CASSLGTGGGNTEAFF TGCGCCAGCAGCTTGGGGACAGGGGGAGGAAACACTGAAGCTTTCTTT
TRBJ2-7 many TRBV27 TRBD1 CASSFNRGEQYF TGTGCCAGCAGTTTTAACAGGGGCGAGCAGTACTTC
TRBJ2-5 few TRBV20-1 TRBD2 CSVSGIGDETQYF TGCAGTGTGAGCGGGATTGGGGATGAGACCCAGTACTTC
TRBJ2-1 many TRBV7-8 TRBD2 CASSLGVAGGVHEQFF TGTGCCAGCAGCTTAGGCGTAGCGGGAGGGGTCCATGAGCAGTTCTTC
TRBJ1-1 few TRBV29-1 NA CSVGPLAMNTEAFF TGCAGCGTTGGTCCTCTTGCTATGAACACTGAAGCTTTCTTT